A selection of T cell receptor beta chains follows, all from one sample in a study of beta chain features in type 1 diabetes. The table came from immunoSEQ multiplex PCR; TCRdb's copy has only in-frame clones and leaves some out. The sample consists of 900,000 or so clones, roughly 15% of them appearing once. The sample was naive CD4+ T cells from blood. These receptors were taken from a woman between 18 and 30 years old in good health. CDR3s include the opening cysteine and the closing phenylalanine or tryptophan. A D gene is named only where the DNA matches it firmly. Expanded clones get a size class; other rows say once, few or many, or leave the size out.

V	D	J	size	CDR3	DNA
TRBV5-4	NA	TRBJ2-5	NA	CASSLATSQETQYF	TGTGCCAGCAGCTTGGCGACTAGCCAAGAGACCCAGTACTTC
TRBV5-5	NA	TRBJ2-7	few	CASSLSIAKFYEQYF	TGTGCCAGCAGCTTGTCAATAGCGAAGTTCTACGAGCAGTACTTC
TRBV7-9	TRBD2	TRBJ2-1	few	CASRIAGGPYNEQFF	TGTGCCAGCAGAATAGCGGGAGGGCCCTACAATGAGCAGTTCTTC
TRBV7-6	TRBD2	TRBJ2-7	few	CASSRTSGSYEQYF	TGTGCCAGCAGCCGGACTAGCGGCTCCTACGAGCAGTACTTC
TRBV5-4	NA	TRBJ2-1	NA	CASSRSNNEQFF	TGTGCCAGCAGCCGGAGTAACAATGAGCAGTTCTTC
TRBV6-5	NA	TRBJ2-7	few	CASSYSEASSYEQYF	TGTGCCAGCAGTTACTCTGAGGCGAGCTCCTACGAGCAGTACTTC
TRBV5-1	TRBD2	TRBJ2-4	NA	CASTAYGGGVKNIQYF	TGCGCCAGCACCGCTTATGGGGGAGGGGTAAAAAACATTCAGTACTTC
TRBV6-5	NA	TRBJ2-1	NA	CASSPVGGYHNEQFF	TGTGCCAGCAGTCCCGTCGGGGGCTATCACAATGAGCAGTTCTTC
TRBV5-1	NA	TRBJ2-2	NA	CASSSDKREPSGELFF	TGCGCCAGCAGCTCCGATAAGAGGGAGCCCTCCGGGGAGCTGTTTTTT
TRBV19	NA	TRBJ2-4	NA	CASSLAERAKNIQYF	TGTGCCAGTAGTCTAGCAGAACGAGCCAAAAACATTCAGTACTTC
TRBV10-3	TRBD2	TRBJ2-7	NA	CAIKGLAEESGEQYF	TGTGCCATCAAGGGACTAGCGGAGGAGAGTGGGGAGCAGTACTTC
TRBV4-3	NA	TRBJ2-7	NA	CASSLLLGVSAYEQYF	TGCGCCAGCAGCCTCCTCCTGGGGGTAAGCGCCTACGAGCAGTACTTC
TRBV5-3	TRBD2	TRBJ2-1	few	CARSIRTSGLLISGSNEQFF	TGTGCCAGAAGCATTCGGACTAGCGGACTCCTCATCAGCGGGTCCAATGAGCAGTTCTTC
TRBV4-3	TRBD2	TRBJ2-7	NA	CASSQQGTSVREQYF	TGCGCCAGCAGCCAGCAAGGGACTAGCGTCCGCGAGCAGTACTTC
TRBV18	NA	TRBJ2-3	NA	CASSPQGRYTDTQYF	TGTGCCAGCTCACCACAGGGGAGATACACAGATACGCAGTATTTT
TRBV11-2	NA	TRBJ2-6	few	CASRGIREPGANVLTF	TGTGCCAGCAGGGGCATTCGGGAACCTGGGGCCAACGTCCTGACTTTC
TRBV6-5	TRBD1	TRBJ1-5	NA	CASSYGQDNQPQHF	TGTGCCAGCAGTTACGGACAGGACAATCAGCCCCAGCATTTT
TRBV27	TRBD2	TRBJ2-7	few	CASSRRSGRSEQYF	TGTGCCAGCAGCCGGAGGAGCGGGAGGAGCGAGCAGTACTTC
TRBV5-6	NA	TRBJ1-1	few	CASSLGGLPETFF	TGTGCCAGCAGCTTGGGGGGCCTCCCAGAGACTTTCTTT
TRBV6-6	NA	TRBJ2-7	few	CASSYERREQYF	TGTGCCAGCAGTTACGAGAGGCGCGAGCAGTACTTC